The rows below give T cell receptor beta chains drawn from one sample of a study of T cell responses to AZD1222 COVID-19 vaccine. TCRdb keeps only in-frame clones here, not all; method: immunoSEQ multiplex PCR. The data hold roughly 65,000 clones, with over 60% observed a single time. The starting material was peripheral blood, obtained on day 0 of AZD1222 vaccination. Receptors originate from an adult in good health. Both conserved end residues are part of each CDR3. D genes are given only for firm matches. Not all rows give a size; the values are once, few, many and, for expanded clones, a class.

J: TRBJ2-2; size: NA; V: TRBV19; D: NA; DNA: TGTGCCAGTAGGGGGCAGGCGGCCGGGGAGCTGTTTTTT; CDR3: CASRGQAAGELFF
J: TRBJ2-2; size: once; V: TRBV18; D: NA; DNA: TGTGCCAGCCCAAGCCAAAACACCGGGGAGCTGTTTTTT; CDR3: CASPSQNTGELFF
J: TRBJ1-5; size: once; V: TRBV19; D: NA; DNA: TGTGCCAGTAGTCTCGGGGTGAACGGCAATCAGCCCCAGCATTTT; CDR3: CASSLGVNGNQPQHF
J: TRBJ2-7; size: once; V: TRBV28; D: TRBD2; DNA: TGTGCCAGCAGTAATTCCCTCGGGAAAGCGGGGGGGCCGTTTAAGAACGAGCAGTACTTC; CDR3: CASSNSLGKAGGPFKNEQYF
J: TRBJ2-7; size: NA; V: TRBV7-8; D: NA; DNA: TGTGCCAGCAGCTTTAGTCCGAGCTACGAGCAGTACTTC; CDR3: CASSFSPSYEQYF
J: TRBJ2-7; size: few; V: TRBV16; D: TRBD1; DNA: TGTGCCAGCAGCCATGGGACAGGGGCCTACGAGCAGTACTTC; CDR3: CASSHGTGAYEQYF
J: TRBJ2-7; size: once; V: TRBV24-1; D: TRBD1; DNA: TGTGCCACCAAGGGGACAGGCCTTTCGGGCGAGCAGTACTTC; CDR3: CATKGTGLSGEQYF
J: TRBJ1-2; size: NA; V: TRBV18; D: TRBD1; DNA: TGTGCCAGCTCAACCTCGGACAGGGTAGGCGGCTACACCTTC; CDR3: CASSTSDRVGGYTF
J: TRBJ2-3; size: NA; V: TRBV19; D: TRBD2; DNA: TGTGCCAGTAGTGCCCCGGACTGGCGGGAGAGCACAGATACGCAGTATTTT; CDR3: CASSAPDWRESTDTQYF
J: TRBJ1-2; size: NA; V: TRBV9; D: NA; DNA: TGTGCCAGCAGCCCAAGACTTAACGGTGGCTACACCTTC; CDR3: CASSPRLNGGYTF
J: TRBJ1-5; size: NA; V: TRBV7-2; D: TRBD1; DNA: TGTGCCAGCAGCTTAATAGGGGGCCCGGAGCCCCAGCATTTT; CDR3: CASSLIGGPEPQHF
J: TRBJ2-3; size: few; V: TRBV7-6; D: NA; DNA: TGTGCCAGCAGCTTAACCAGGGCGGTGCAGTATTTT; CDR3: CASSLTRAVQYF
J: TRBJ1-6; size: NA; V: TRBV6-5; D: NA; DNA: TGTGCCAGCAGTTTTGACAGGCCCTATAATTCACCCCTCCACTTT; CDR3: CASSFDRPYNSPLHF
J: TRBJ1-2; size: once; V: TRBV27; D: NA; DNA: TGTGCCAGCAGTTTTACATCGGACAGTTTGAACTATGGCTACACCTTC; CDR3: CASSFTSDSLNYGYTF
J: TRBJ2-2; size: NA; V: TRBV6-5; D: NA; DNA: TGTGCCTCCGAGGGGGTCACCGGGGAGCTGTTTTTT; CDR3: CASEGVTGELFF
J: TRBJ1-1; size: NA; V: TRBV27; D: NA; DNA: TGTGCCAGCAGTTCCTGGGACTTGAACACTGAAGCTTTCTTT; CDR3: CASSSWDLNTEAFF
J: TRBJ2-6; size: NA; V: TRBV28; D: TRBD1; DNA: TGTGCCAGCAGTTTACCTGGACAGGGGGGGCTAATCTCTGGGGCCAACGTCCTGACTTTC; CDR3: CASSLPGQGGLISGANVLTF
J: TRBJ1-2; size: once; V: TRBV19; D: NA; DNA: TGTGCCAGTAGTCCCGGGACAAGGGCTTATGGCTACACCTTC; CDR3: CASSPGTRAYGYTF
J: TRBJ2-7; size: NA; V: TRBV10-3; D: TRBD1; DNA: TGTGCCATCAAAGGGGACAGGGCCGGGACTGAACAGTACTTC; CDR3: CAIKGDRAGTEQYF
J: TRBJ1-1; size: NA; V: TRBV12-3/TRBV12-4; D: NA; DNA: TGTGCCAGCAGTTGGGCGAACACTGAAGCTTTCTTT; CDR3: CASSWANTEAFF
J: TRBJ1-1; size: NA; V: TRBV10-3; D: NA; DNA: TGTGCCACCGACCCGGACGGTTCGAACACTGAAGCTTTCTTT; CDR3: CATDPDGSNTEAFF
J: TRBJ2-1; size: NA; V: TRBV7-8; D: TRBD2; DNA: TGTGCCAGCAGCTTAGTTGGGACCGCGGGGGGTCCCTACAATGAGCAGTTCTTC; CDR3: CASSLVGTAGGPYNEQFF
J: TRBJ1-2; size: NA; V: TRBV20-1; D: NA; DNA: TGCAGTGCTAGTGTGTCGGGGGTTCGCGGCTACACCTTC; CDR3: CSASVSGVRGYTF
J: TRBJ1-4; size: few; V: TRBV28; D: NA; DNA: TGTGCCAGCAGGGGGGGAGGCACTAATGAAAAACTGTTTTTT; CDR3: CASRGGGTNEKLFF
J: TRBJ2-1; size: NA; V: TRBV11-3; D: NA; DNA: TGTGCCAGCAGCAAAAGAAACAATGAGCAGTTCTTC; CDR3: CASSKRNNEQFF
J: TRBJ1-3; size: NA; V: TRBV27; D: NA; DNA: TGTGCCAGCAGTCCCTACCGAGGAAACACCATATATTTT; CDR3: CASSPYRGNTIYF
J: TRBJ1-1; size: NA; V: TRBV2; D: TRBD1; DNA: TGTGCCAGCAGTGAAAGTAAGGGGGCAGGAACTGAAGCTTTCTTT; CDR3: CASSESKGAGTEAFF
J: TRBJ2-5; size: NA; V: TRBV4-1; D: NA; DNA: TGCGCCAGCAGCAGGGGGGGACTAGAGACCCAGTACTTC; CDR3: CASSRGGLETQYF
J: TRBJ2-5; size: NA; V: TRBV24-1; D: NA; DNA: TGTGCCACCAGTGATCCTAGCGATCTCGGGGAGACCCAGTACTTC; CDR3: CATSDPSDLGETQYF
J: TRBJ1-1; size: NA; V: TRBV6-1; D: NA; DNA: TGTGCCAGCAGTGAAGGGGCCCGCCACTTGGGAGCTTTCTTT; CDR3: CASSEGARHLGAFF
J: TRBJ2-5; size: NA; V: TRBV7-6; D: TRBD2; DNA: TGTGCCAGCGGAGGCTCTTGGATAGCGGGACAAGAGACCCAGTACTTC; CDR3: CASGGSWIAGQETQYF
J: TRBJ1-5; size: once; V: TRBV28; D: NA; DNA: TGTGCCAGCAGTTTAGGGGGGCAGAACAATCAGCCCCAGCATTTT; CDR3: CASSLGGQNNQPQHF
J: TRBJ2-1; size: NA; V: TRBV30; D: NA; DNA: TGTGCCTACACACCGGGACTTGGGGTTGGTGAGCAGTTCTTC; CDR3: CAYTPGLGVGEQFF